This is a list of T cell receptor beta chains from one sample in a study of blood T cell repertoires in COVID-19. The table came from immunoSEQ multiplex PCR; TCRdb's copy has only in-frame clones and leaves some out. The sample lists about 97,000 clones, approximately 90% seen once, with 2% in the top ten. What was sequenced was peripheral blood. The receptor source for this set is a man aged 50-59 years with active COVID-19. The CDR3 runs from the conserved cysteine through the conserved F or W. The D gene is left open where the match is weak. Not every row has a clone size; where given, it reads once, few, many or a size class.

>-|TRBV6-6|TRBJ1-6|-
CASSGGTYNSPLHF
TGTGCCAGCAGTGGGGGGACCTATAATTCACCCCTCCACTTT
>once|TRBV2|TRBJ1-6|-
CASSGGGALHRNSPLHF
TGTGCCAGCAGTGGGGGCGGGGCCCTCCATCGTAATTCACCCCTCCACTTT
>-|TRBV19|TRBJ1-1|-
CASSIRGIGEAFF
TGTGCCAGTAGTATACGGGGGATTGGTGAAGCTTTCTTT
>-|TRBV4-1|TRBJ1-3|TRBD1
CASSPLGGTVGNTIYF
TGCGCCAGCAGCCCCCTTGGCGGGACAGTAGGAAACACCATATATTTT
>-|TRBV6-5|TRBJ2-3|-
CASSYSMAGDTQYF
TGTGCCAGCAGTTACTCGATGGCGGGGGATACGCAGTATTTT
>-|TRBV20-1|TRBJ2-1|-
CSVQTSIEQFF
TGCAGTGTTCAAACTAGTATTGAGCAGTTCTTC
>-|TRBV5-8|TRBJ2-1|-
CASSRGDSDYGEQFF
TGTGCCAGCAGCCGGGGCGACTCGGACTATGGTGAGCAGTTCTTC
>-|TRBV5-1|TRBJ2-7|-
CASRNVREQYF
TGCGCCAGCAGGAATGTGCGCGAGCAGTACTTC
>-|TRBV4-2|TRBJ2-1|TRBD2
CASSQDPGGPTYNEQFF
TGTGCCAGCAGCCAAGATCCGGGGGGGCCCACCTACAATGAGCAGTTCTTC
>-|TRBV19|TRBJ1-4|-
CASSTSEGLREKLFF
TGTGCCAGTAGTACGTCCGAGGGTTTGAGAGAAAAACTGTTTTTT
>-|TRBV7-6|TRBJ2-1|-
CASSLGPYNEQFF
TGTGCCAGCAGCTTAGGGCCGTACAATGAGCAGTTCTTC
>-|TRBV11-1|TRBJ1-2|-
CASSLSQPGSDYGYTF
TGTGCCAGCAGCCTATCTCAGCCGGGGTCAGACTATGGCTACACCTTC
>-|TRBV10-3|TRBJ2-2|-
CAINPGIGNTGELFF
TGTGCCATCAATCCAGGGATCGGTAACACCGGGGAGCTGTTTTTT
>-|TRBV4-3|TRBJ2-2|-
CASSQSPSRVRTGELFF
TGCGCCAGCAGCCAATCCCCCTCCAGGGTTCGGACCGGGGAGCTGTTTTTT
>-|TRBV7-9|TRBJ2-3|TRBD2
CASSSSDRGDTDTQYF
TGTGCCAGCAGCTCATCTGACCGGGGGGACACAGATACGCAGTATTTT
>-|TRBV5-1|TRBJ2-7|TRBD1
CASSLVPLFSETGTRTYEQYF
TGCGCCAGCAGCTTGGTACCCCTCTTCTCAGAGACAGGGACGAGGACCTACGAGCAGTACTTC
>-|TRBV7-7|TRBJ2-2|TRBD2
CASSPGTSGSLSGELFF
TGTGCCAGCAGCCCAGGGACTAGCGGAAGCCTAAGCGGGGAGCTGTTTTTT
>-|TRBV7-9|TRBJ2-7|TRBD1
CASSLVTGANEQYF
TGTGCCAGCAGCTTAGTCACAGGGGCGAACGAGCAGTACTTC
>-|TRBV4-2|TRBJ1-5|TRBD1
CASSQPLSGTGGQPQHF
TGTGCCAGCAGCCAACCCTTGTCCGGGACAGGGGGGCAGCCCCAGCATTTT
>-|TRBV30|TRBJ1-1|TRBD1
CAWNGQVNTEAFF
TGTGCCTGGAATGGACAGGTTAACACTGAAGCTTTCTTT
>-|TRBV7-7|TRBJ2-7|-
CASSLHLSLDSYEQYF
TGTGCCAGCAGCCTTCACCTTTCCTTGGACAGCTACGAGCAGTACTTC
>-|TRBV10-3|TRBJ1-2|-
CAISDLDRTRNYGYTF
TGTGCCATCAGTGACCTCGACCGGACAAGGAACTATGGCTACACCTTC
>-|TRBV30|TRBJ2-3|-
CAWKGDFSSDTQYF
TGTGCCTGGAAAGGTGACTTTTCATCGGATACGCAGTATTTT
>-|TRBV5-1|TRBJ1-2|TRBD1
CASSGDRAPIYGYTF
TGCGCCAGCAGCGGTGACAGGGCCCCAATCTATGGCTACACCTTC
>-|TRBV7-7|TRBJ1-1|-
CASSFPRTHNTEAFF
TGTGCCAGCAGCTTCCCCCGGACTCACAACACTGAAGCTTTCTTT
>-|TRBV4-2|TRBJ2-7|-
CASSRSTYEQYF
TGTGCCAGCAGCAGGAGTACCTACGAGCAGTACTTC
>-|TRBV5-1|TRBJ2-3|-
CASSLGEFSTDTQYF
TGCGCCAGCAGCTTGGGCGAGTTTAGCACAGATACGCAGTATTTT
>-|TRBV5-6|TRBJ1-2|-
CASSSPRNGMGGYTF
TGTGCCAGCAGCTCACCGAGGAACGGGATGGGAGGCTACACCTTC
>-|TRBV7-9|TRBJ1-1|TRBD1
CASSLPGVGQGSTEAFF
TGTGCCAGCAGCCTCCCCGGAGTGGGACAGGGGTCAACTGAAGCTTTCTTT
>-|TRBV7-8|TRBJ1-6|TRBD1
CASSLGTGTSSPLHF
TGTGCCAGCAGCTTAGGGACAGGGACTTCTTCACCCCTCCACTTT
>-|TRBV30|TRBJ2-7|TRBD2
CAWRAGGPHEQYF
TGTGCCTGGAGAGCGGGGGGGCCTCACGAGCAGTACTTC
>-|TRBV5-1|TRBJ2-6|TRBD1
CASSQGAVSGANVLTF
TGCGCCAGCAGCCAGGGGGCGGTCTCTGGGGCCAACGTCCTGACTTTC
>-|TRBV2|TRBJ2-7|-
CASRDRTYEQYF
TGTGCCAGCCGGGATAGAACCTACGAGCAGTACTTC
>-|TRBV27|TRBJ1-6|-
CASSPGQNSPLHF
TGTGCCAGCAGTCCGGGTCAGAATTCACCCCTCCACTTT
>-|TRBV5-1|TRBJ2-3|TRBD1
CASSFTGGTDTQYF
TGCGCCAGCAGCTTTACAGGGGGCACAGATACGCAGTATTTT
>-|TRBV7-2|TRBJ2-5|-
CASRTAGGKGTQYF
TGTGCCAGCAGAACGGCCGGAGGGAAAGGGACCCAGTACTTC
>-|TRBV6-1|TRBJ1-1|-
CASSEGPGRDTEAFF
TGTGCCAGCAGTGAAGGGCCAGGCAGGGACACTGAAGCTTTCTTT
>-|TRBV9|TRBJ1-3|-
CASSPSGGTPGPPYF
TGTGCCAGCAGCCCCAGCGGAGGGACCCCAGGGCCCCCATATTTT
>-|TRBV27|TRBJ2-1|TRBD2
CASSTLAGGHNEQFF
TGTGCCAGCAGTACGCTGGCGGGGGGCCACAATGAGCAGTTCTTC
>-|TRBV3-1/TRBV3-2|TRBJ2-5|TRBD1
CASSLRTGGETQYF
TGTGCCAGCAGCTTGCGGACAGGGGGGGAGACCCAGTACTTC
>-|TRBV5-1|TRBJ1-2|TRBD1
CASSPDTRGQGGYGYTF
TGCGCCAGCAGCCCTGATACTCGTGGACAGGGAGGTTATGGCTACACCTTC
>-|TRBV5-1|TRBJ2-1|-
CASSLKAEAYNEQFF
TGCGCCAGCAGCTTGAAAGCAGAGGCCTACAATGAGCAGTTCTTC